These 28 T cell receptor beta chains were all obtained from the same sample, sequenced in a study of blood T cell repertoires in COVID-19. Assay used: immunoSEQ multiplex PCR; TCRdb lists only in-frame clones, some missing. The sample includes 200,000 or so clones, 85% seen only once; the top ten take 15% to 20%. Sequences were obtained from peripheral blood. The origin of the receptors is a person aged 65 to 85 with COVID-19, enrolled during active disease.

This clone was found once. The chain is built from TRBV12-3 or TRBV12-4 and TRBJ2-2; the D is unclear. V dropped 3 bases and J dropped 4 bases, with 6 bases sitting between them. The CDR3 loop spans 13 amino acids. CDR3 region: CASSLAATGELFF. In DNA, the CDR3 is TGTGCCAGCAGTTTGGCCGCCACCGGGGAGCTGTTTTTT.

J is TRBJ2-7 and V is TRBV28; 9 positions match TRBD1. With 4 bases clipped from V and 3 bases from J, the junction kept 10 bases outside the gene matches. CDR1 MDHEN and CDR2 SYDVKM come from the germline V gene. The CDR3 is 16 residues long. The CDR3 is CASSYSRQGGFYEQYF. CDR3 coding DNA: TGTGCCAGCAGTTACTCACGACAGGGGGGTTTCTACGAGCAGTACTTC.

V is TRBV28 and J is TRBJ2-1; 14 bases agree with TRBD2. J was trimmed by 8 bases and V by 3 bases; bases with no gene match: 6. There are 16 residues in the CDR3. Germline V CDR1 and CDR2: MDHEN, SYDVKM. In DNA form, the CDR3 reads TGTGCCAGCAGTTTGGTGACTAGCGGGAGGGGGTATGAGCAGTTCTTC. As protein: CASSLVTSGRGYEQFF.

The gene calls are TRBV13 and TRBJ2-3; possibly TRBD1 for D (5 bases). Trimming took 2 bases from V and 3 from J, leaving 18 bases between them. The CDR3 contains 17 residues. The germline CDR1 and CDR2 sequences are PRHDT and FYEKMQ (reference sequence). The CDR3 coding sequence is TGTGCCAGCAGCTTACTCTACACCCTAAAGGGGACAGATACGCAGTATTTT. Protein sequence: CASSLLYTLKGTDTQYF.

The chain links TRBV27 to TRBJ1-1; D not certain. CDR1 and CDR2 from the germline V gene are MNHEY and SMNVEV (reference sequence). V lost 1 base and J lost 2, with 5 bases in between. This CDR3 has 13 amino acids. CDR3 region: CASSLYKNTEAFF. In DNA, the CDR3 is TGTGCCAGCAGTTTATACAAAAACACTGAAGCTTTCTTT.

This clone was observed a single time. The CDR3 sequence is CSVVEGAPREQYF. CDR3 nucleotides: TGCAGCGTTGTCGAGGGGGCACCGCGCGAGCAGTACTTC. The rearrangement links TRBV29-1 to TRBJ2-7, with TRBD1 matching over 7 bases. Germline V gene data show CDR1 as SQVTM and CDR2 as ANQGSEA. Losses at the gene ends were 4 bases for V and 6 bases for J; bases not matched to a gene: 9. The CDR3 is made up of 13 amino acids.

V gene TRBV5-1 combines with J gene TRBJ1-1; TRBD1 aligns across 8 bases. Germline V lookup: CDR1 SGHRS, CDR2 YFSETQ. J was trimmed by 2 bases and V by 1 base; bases with no gene match: 10. This CDR3 is 17 amino acids long. CDR3 loop: CASSLKRGTGSNTEAFF. CDR3 DNA sequence: TGCGCCAGCAGCTTGAAAAGGGGGACAGGAAGTAACACTGAAGCTTTCTTT.

This clone was seen more than once but under ten times. The CDR3 sequence: CASSKGGDQPQHF. In DNA form, the CDR3 reads TGTGCCAGCTCAAAGGGGGGGGATCAGCCCCAGCATTTT. The chain recombines TRBV18 with TRBJ1-5; tentatively, D is TRBD1 (6 bases). The CDR3 totals 13 residues. V was pared by 5 bases and J by 5 bases, with 10 bases between. CDR1 is KGHSH, CDR2 LQKENI, per germline.

V is TRBV6-1 and J is TRBJ1-2; 8 bases line up with TRBD1. The ends lost 3 bases at V and 6 bases at J; junction bases unmatched: 3. Looked up from germline, CDR1 is MNHNS and CDR2 is SASEGT. There are 13 residues in the CDR3. The CDR3 is CASSEDRDHGYTF. In nucleotides, the CDR3 is TGTGCCAGCAGTGAGGACAGGGACCATGGCTACACCTTC.

The chain links TRBV5-1 to TRBJ1-4; 11 bases are shared with TRBD1. This CDR3 has 16 residues. Losses at the gene ends were 7 bases for V and 8 bases for J; bases not matched to a gene: 13. Germline-derived CDR1 and CDR2 are SGHRS and YFSETQ. Here the CDR3 reads CASAPGQGGFGEKLFF. For the CDR3, the DNA is TGCGCCAGCGCCCCGGGACAGGGGGGTTTTGGAGAAAAACTGTTTTTT.

The CDR3 is CASSGIYGYTF. The CDR3 nucleotides read TGTGCCAGCAGTGGCATCTATGGCTACACCTTC. V is TRBV28 and J is TRBJ1-2; D unresolved. CDR1 and CDR2 from the germline V gene are MDHEN and SYDVKM. The V end was cut by 5 bases, the J end by 4 bases, with 5 bases between. The CDR3 contains 11 residues.

In DNA, the CDR3 is TGTGCCAGCAGTAGAGAAGCAGGCGGGATGGAGCCCCAGCATTTT. Its translation is CASSREAGGMEPQHF. This rearrangement joins TRBV6-6 to TRBJ1-5; no clear D. V was trimmed by 5 bases and J by 8 bases, leaving 19 bases between them. The germline CDR1 and CDR2 sequences are MNHNY and SVGAGI (reference sequence). The CDR3 length is 15 residues.

The chain combines TRBV27 with TRBJ2-3; 9 bases fit TRBD2. Germline V gene sequence: CDR1 MNHEY, CDR2 SMNVEV (reference sequence). V was clipped by 6 bases and J by 5 bases; unmatched bases: 6. The CDR3 length is 14 residues. The DNA of the CDR3 is TGTGCCAGCAGGAGAGCGGGGGGAGGAGATACGCAGTATTTT. Translation: CASRRAGGGDTQYF.

V gene TRBV29-1 combines with J gene TRBJ2-7, with 11 nucleotides matching TRBD1. Germline V gene lookup returns CDR1 SQVTM and CDR2 ANQGSEA. V shed 2 bases and J 7 bases; nucleotides not matched to a gene: 7. CDR3 size: 14 residues. CDR3 nucleotide sequence: TGCAGCGTTGAAAGGACAGGGGGCTCGAGGGAGCAGTACTTC. It codes for CSVERTGGSREQYF.

The genes are TRBV3-1 (or the pseudogene TRBV3-2) and TRBJ2-3; 9 bases agree with TRBD1. V dropped 3 bases and J dropped 6; count of bases not matched to a gene: 4. Looked up from germline, CDR1 is LGHDT and CDR2 is YNNKEL (reference sequence). The CDR3 extends over 14 amino acids. The CDR3 here is CASSHVQGADTQYF. The CDR3 DNA follows: TGTGCCAGCAGCCACGTACAGGGGGCGGATACGCAGTATTTT.

V gene TRBV5-6 combines with J gene TRBJ2-1, with D perhaps TRBD2 (7 bases). Trimming took off 3 bases at V and 3 bases at J, with 19 bases between the two ends. Germline V gives CDR1 SGHDT, CDR2 YYEEEE. The CDR3 has 17 residues. The CDR3 DNA sequence: TGTGCCAGCAGCTCTCTCTGGGAGGGGGTTGACTACAATGAGCAGTTCTTC. Its translation is CASSSLWEGVDYNEQFF.

This chain links TRBV13 with TRBJ1-6; the match to TRBD1 covers 7 bases. The CDR3 totals 13 residues. The V segment lost 5 bases and the J segment 10 bases; nucleotides outside the gene matches: 5. Per the germline V gene, CDR1 is PRHDT and CDR2 is FYEKMQ (reference sequence). The CDR3 loop is CASSRQGYSPLHF. CDR3 in DNA: TGTGCCAGCAGCCGACAGGGCTACTCACCCCTCCACTTT.

This chain uses TRBV12-2 with TRBJ2-7; the table gives TRBD1 as D, unverified against the DNA. TRBV12-2 counts as a pseudogene. CDR3 size: 13 residues. The CDR3 region is CASRLAPGGVKYF. DNA for the CDR3: TGTGCAAGTCGCTTAGCGCCAGGGGGCGTAAAGTACTTC.

A single count supports this clone. The chain uses TRBV6-2 or TRBV6-3 and TRBJ2-2; D gene ambiguous. This CDR3 is 14 amino acids long. CDR1 is MNHEY and CDR2 is SVGEGT in the germline V gene. Trimming removed 6 bases at V and 3 bases at J, with 11 bases between. The CDR3 protein is CASSRHTDTGELFF. In DNA form, the CDR3 reads TGTGCCAGCAGCAGACACACAGACACCGGGGAGCTGTTTTTT.

This rearrangement joins TRBV4-3 to TRBJ2-2, with 8 bases matching TRBD1. CDR3 length: 14 amino acids. CDR1 is LGHNA and CDR2 is YSLEER in the germline V gene. Trimming removed 6 bases from V and 7 bases from J; junction bases left unmatched: 7. The CDR3 nucleotides read TGCGCCAGCAGTACAGGGGGTTATGACGGGGAGCTGTTTTTT. It encodes CASSTGGYDGELFF.

This clone occurred a few times. This chain uses TRBV14 with TRBJ1-6, with D hard to call. The CDR3 sequence is 14 residues long. The germline V and J ends were trimmed by 6 bases and 4 bases, with 10 bases remaining between them. Germline values: CDR1 SGHDN, CDR2 FVKESK. The CDR3 sequence is CASRLAGYNSPLHF. The CDR3 DNA is TGTGCCAGCAGACTCGCCGGGTATAATTCACCCCTCCACTTT.

V is TRBV30 and J is TRBJ1-2; 8 bases map to TRBD1. The germline gives CDR1 GTSNPN, CDR2 SVGIG (reference sequence). This CDR3 has 14 residues. Trimming at V came to 3 bases and at J to 8 bases, leaving 11 bases not matched to a gene. The DNA for the CDR3 is TGTGCCTGGAGGGTTCGGACAGGGCGGGAAGGCTACACCTTC. It yields the protein CAWRVRTGREGYTF.

Only one count was recorded for this clone. The chain has TRBV30 and TRBJ2-7, with TRBD2 matching 9 bases. Unmatched junction bases numbered 10, after V lost 3 bases and J lost 7 bases. The CDR3 runs to 14 residues. Germline V lookup: CDR1 GTSNPN, CDR2 SVGIG (reference sequence). CDR3 sequence reads: CAWSGVAGVGEQYF. Here the CDR3 DNA reads TGTGCCTGGAGCGGGGTAGCGGGAGTTGGGGAGCAGTACTTC.

This clone was detected only a few times. CDR3 DNA sequence: TGTGCCAGCAGTCGACAGGGTGCCGTCGTCGATACGCAGTATTTT. Amino acid sequence: CASSRQGAVVDTQYF. The V call is TRBV6-5, the J call TRBJ2-3; 7 bases line up with TRBD1. The germline V gene encodes CDR1 MNHEY and CDR2 SVGAGI. The CDR3 consists of 15 residues. The trim removed 5 bases at V and 6 bases at J, leaving 11 bases unmatched.

The V call is TRBV6-5, the J call TRBJ1-2; TRBD1 agrees at 8 bases. The V gene end was trimmed by 6 bases and the J gene end by 11 bases; junction bases not matched to a gene: 5. The germline V gene encodes CDR1 MNHEY and CDR2 SVGAGI. The CDR3 covers 11 residues. CDR3 amino acids: CASRTGGSYTF. CDR3 nucleotides: TGTGCCAGCAGAACAGGGGGTTCTTACACCTTC.

This rearrangement joins TRBV11-3 to TRBJ2-2; 8 nucleotides line up with TRBD1. J lost 8 bases, V lost 0 bases, and 5 bases had no gene match. Germline CDR1 is SGHNT and CDR2 is YENEEA. This CDR3 comprises 15 residues. The CDR3 region is CASSLEQGVTGELFF. DNA for the CDR3: TGTGCCAGCAGCTTAGAACAGGGGGTAACGGGGGAGCTGTTTTTT.

To note about this clone: Other DNA variants within this sample encode the same CDR3. J is TRBJ1-3 and V is TRBV5-1, with D hard to call. This CDR3 comprises 16 residues. V was cut by 0 bases and J by 0 bases, with 10 bases left in between. Germline CDR1 and CDR2: SGHRS and YFSETQ. The CDR3 region is CASSLGPGGSGNTIYF. The DNA for the CDR3 is TGCGCCAGCAGCTTGGGACCGGGTGGCTCTGGAAACACCATATATTTT. The variable domain in full, with the rest retrieved from reference TRBV5-1 and TRBJ1-3, is KAGVTQTPRYLIKTRGQQVTLSCSPISGHRSVSWYQQTPGQGLQFLFEYFSETQRNKGNFPGRFSGRQFSNSRSEMNVSTLELGDSALYLCASSLGPGGSGNTIYFGEGSWLTVV.

The chain has TRBV9 and TRBJ2-3, with D possibly matching TRBD2 (5 bases). The V and J ends lost 4 bases and 2 bases respectively, with 14 bases between them. The CDR3 loop spans 15 amino acids. Germline values: CDR1 SGDLS, CDR2 YYNGEE. CDR3 nucleotides: TGTGCCAGCAGCCCACGCCAGGACTTCACAGATACGCAGTATTTT. Residues: CASSPRQDFTDTQYF.